The following is a T cell receptor beta chain sequence with its context. TCRdb passed the 5' RACE reads through MiXCR, listing each CDR3 protein once. The table lists hundreds of thousands of distinct CDR3 sequences, 6.2% of them singletons. This sample was included in a study of T cells after yellow fever vaccination. The receptor was isolated from a man in his thirties or forties who received the YFV17D yellow fever vaccine. The sequences come from PBMCs, collected 5 days after the yellow fever booster vaccination.

The CDR3 protein is CASRYGLIQDTQYF. In DNA, the CDR3 is TGTGCCAGCAGATATGGACTTATTCAAGATACGCAGTATTTT. This chain links TRBV5-5 with TRBJ2-3; maybe TRBD2 (5 bases). The CDR3 totals 14 residues. V dropped 5 bases and J dropped 5 bases, with 15 bases sitting between them. Germline V lookup: CDR1 SGHKS, CDR2 YYEKEE (reference sequence).